This T cell receptor (beta chain) was identified during a study of blood T cell repertoires in COVID-19. This CDR3 is 15 amino acids long. Germline V lookup: CDR1 KGHSH, CDR2 LQKENI. Trimming took off 0 bases at V and 3 bases at J, with 11 bases between the two ends. Repertoires were generated with immunoSEQ multiplex PCR, while TCRdb's copy carries only in-frame clones and drops some. The data hold roughly 130,000 clones, with just under 80% observed a single time. The TCR originated in a man aged 55 to 70 with active or convalescent COVID-19. V gene TRBV18 combines with J gene TRBJ1-1, with a tentative D call TRBD1 (5 bases). The sequenced sample was peripheral blood. The CDR3 spells CASSPPRQSDTEAFF. The DNA of the CDR3 is TGTGCCAGCTCACCACCGCGACAGTCTGACACTGAAGCTTTCTTT.